These 3 T cell receptor beta chains came from one sample sequenced in a study of CD8+CD57+ T cells in acquired aplastic anemia. Those patients picked for sequencing had displayed CD8+CD57+ cell expansion on flow cytometry. Using genomic DNA as the template, TCR beta VDJ and CDR3 profiling was carried out. TCRdb analysed the reads with MiXCR anew, one entry per CDR3 protein. This table holds some 170,000 distinct CDR3 sequences, about three fifths found once. The sequencing sample was made of sorted CD4+, CD8+, or CD8+CD57+ T cells (not recorded which) from PBMCs. Every receptor here comes from a human donor with aplastic anemia.

Turning to this clonotype: Its ends do not fully match the called genes, so a read error is possible. The chain recombines TRBV5-1 with TRBJ1-3; TRBD1 might be the D (6 bases). Germline V gene sequence: CDR1 SGHRS, CDR2 YFSETQ. CDR3 length: 14 residues. CDR3 coding DNA: TGTGCCAGCAGTGACAGGAACTCTGGAAACACCATATATTTT. Its translation: CASSDRNSGNTIYF.

This clonotype has only a few counts. V usage is TRBV19 and J usage is TRBJ1-6; maybe TRBD1 (5 bases). The V end was cut by 1 base, the J end by 9 bases, with 10 bases between. The CDR3 contains 14 residues. Germline loops: CDR1 LNHDA, CDR2 SQIVND (reference sequence). CDR3 amino acids: CASSIGQNRSPLHF. The DNA of the CDR3 is TGTGCCAGTAGTATAGGACAGAACCGTTCACCCCTCCACTTT.

This clonotype was counted many times. The CDR3 reads CASSPTGWGNEQFF. CDR3 nucleotides: TGTGCCAGTAGTCCGACAGGCTGGGGCAATGAGCAGTTCTTC. The chain couples TRBV19 to TRBJ2-1, with D tentatively TRBD1 (6 bases). Germline CDR1 LNHDA, CDR2 SQIVND (reference sequence). Trimming cost V 5 bases and J 6 bases, with 14 bases left between them. The length of the CDR3 is 14 residues. Full variable domain (remainder filled in from reference TRBV19 and TRBJ2-1): DGGITQSPKYLFRKEGQNVTLSCEQNLNHDAMYWYRQDPGQGLRLIYYSQIVNDFQKGDIAEGYSVSREKKESFPLTVTSAQKNPTAFYLCASSPTGWGNEQFFGPGTRLTVL.